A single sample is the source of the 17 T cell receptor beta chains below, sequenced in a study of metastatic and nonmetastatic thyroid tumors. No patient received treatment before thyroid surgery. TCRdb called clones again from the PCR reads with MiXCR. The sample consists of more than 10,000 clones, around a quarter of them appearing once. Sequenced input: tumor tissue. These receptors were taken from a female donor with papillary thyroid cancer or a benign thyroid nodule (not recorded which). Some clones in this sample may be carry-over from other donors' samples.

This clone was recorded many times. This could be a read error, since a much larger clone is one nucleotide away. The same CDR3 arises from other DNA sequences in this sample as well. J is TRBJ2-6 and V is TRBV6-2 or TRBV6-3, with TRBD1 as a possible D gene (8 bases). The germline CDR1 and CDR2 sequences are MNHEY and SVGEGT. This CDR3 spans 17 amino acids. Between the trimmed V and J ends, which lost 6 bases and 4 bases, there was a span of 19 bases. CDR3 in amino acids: CASSLTGEGSGANVLTF. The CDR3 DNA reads TGTGCCAGCAGCCTGACAGGGGAGGGCTCGGGGGCCAACGTCCTGACTTTC.

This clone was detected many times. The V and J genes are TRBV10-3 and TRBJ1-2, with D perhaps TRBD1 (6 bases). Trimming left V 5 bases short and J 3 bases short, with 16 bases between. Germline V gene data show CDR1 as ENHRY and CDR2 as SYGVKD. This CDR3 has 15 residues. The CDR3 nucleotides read TGTGCCATCAGTTGGGACACTGGTCTGCACTATGGCTACACCTTC. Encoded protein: CAISWDTGLHYGYTF.

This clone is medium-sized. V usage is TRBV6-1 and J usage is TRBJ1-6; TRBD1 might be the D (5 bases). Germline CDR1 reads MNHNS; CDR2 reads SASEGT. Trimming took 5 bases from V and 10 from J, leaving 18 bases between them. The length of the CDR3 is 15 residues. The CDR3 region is CASSWDRTGRSPLHF. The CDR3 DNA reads TGTGCCAGCAGTTGGGACCGGACCGGAAGGTCACCCCTCCACTTT.

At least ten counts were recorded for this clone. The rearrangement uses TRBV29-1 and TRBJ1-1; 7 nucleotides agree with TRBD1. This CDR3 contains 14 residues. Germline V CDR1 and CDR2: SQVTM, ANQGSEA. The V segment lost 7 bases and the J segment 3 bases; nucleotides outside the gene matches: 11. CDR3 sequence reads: CSAATGRYDTEAFF. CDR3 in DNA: TGCAGCGCCGCGACAGGGAGGTATGACACTGAAGCTTTCTTT.

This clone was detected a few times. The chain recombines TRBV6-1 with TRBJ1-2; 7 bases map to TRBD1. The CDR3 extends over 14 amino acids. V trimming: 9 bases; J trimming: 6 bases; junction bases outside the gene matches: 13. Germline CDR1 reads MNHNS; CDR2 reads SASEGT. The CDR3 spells CARSWNRGLDGYTF. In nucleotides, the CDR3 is TGTGCCAGAAGTTGGAACAGGGGTTTGGATGGCTACACCTTC.

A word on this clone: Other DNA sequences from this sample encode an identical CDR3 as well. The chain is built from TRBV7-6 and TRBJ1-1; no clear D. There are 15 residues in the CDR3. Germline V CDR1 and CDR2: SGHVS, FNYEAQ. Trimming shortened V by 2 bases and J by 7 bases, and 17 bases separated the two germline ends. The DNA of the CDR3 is TGTGCCAGCAGCTTATCCCCCTCCGGCCCTGATGAAGCTTTCTTT. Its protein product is CASSLSPSGPDEAFF.

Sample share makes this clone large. This chain's CDR3 is CASSTLAGVETQYF. The DNA of the CDR3 is TGTGCCAGTAGTACCTTAGCGGGAGTAGAGACCCAGTACTTC. The J gene is TRBJ2-5, the V gene TRBV19; 9 nucleotides line up with TRBD2. The CDR3 sequence is 14 residues long. Germline V gene lookup returns CDR1 LNHDA and CDR2 SQIVND (reference sequence). With V trimmed by 4 bases and J by 4 bases, 4 bases remained unmatched.

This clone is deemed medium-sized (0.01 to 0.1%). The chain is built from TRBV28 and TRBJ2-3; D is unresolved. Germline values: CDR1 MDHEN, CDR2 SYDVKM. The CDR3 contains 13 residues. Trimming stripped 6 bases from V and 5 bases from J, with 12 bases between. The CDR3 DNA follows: TGTGCCAGCAGGGAAGGGTCAAAAGATACGCAGTATTTT. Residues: CASREGSKDTQYF.

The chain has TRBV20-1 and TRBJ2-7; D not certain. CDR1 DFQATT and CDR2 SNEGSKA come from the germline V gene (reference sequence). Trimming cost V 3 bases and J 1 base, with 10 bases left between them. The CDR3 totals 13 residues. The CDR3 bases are TGCAGTGCTAGTAGCACCCTGTCCTACGAGCAGTACTTC. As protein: CSASSTLSYEQYF.

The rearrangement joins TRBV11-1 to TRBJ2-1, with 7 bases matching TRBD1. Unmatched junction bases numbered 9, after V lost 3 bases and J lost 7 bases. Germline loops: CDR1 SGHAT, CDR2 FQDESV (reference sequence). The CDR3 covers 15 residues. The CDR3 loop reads CASSLIDGQDNEQFF. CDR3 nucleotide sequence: TGTGCCAGCAGCTTGATAGATGGACAGGATAATGAGCAGTTCTTC.

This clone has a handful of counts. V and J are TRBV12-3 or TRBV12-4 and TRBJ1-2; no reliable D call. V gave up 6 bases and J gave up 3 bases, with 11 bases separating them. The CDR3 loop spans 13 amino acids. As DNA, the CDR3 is TGTGCCAGCAGCCTCGACGATTACTATGGCTACACCTTC. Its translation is CASSLDDYYGYTF.

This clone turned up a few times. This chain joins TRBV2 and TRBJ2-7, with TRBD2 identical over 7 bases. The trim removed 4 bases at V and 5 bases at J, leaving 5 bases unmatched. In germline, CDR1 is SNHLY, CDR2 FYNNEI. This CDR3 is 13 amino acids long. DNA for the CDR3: TGTGCCAGCAGTGGTGGACTAGTCAACGAGCAGTACTTC. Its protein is CASSGGLVNEQYF.

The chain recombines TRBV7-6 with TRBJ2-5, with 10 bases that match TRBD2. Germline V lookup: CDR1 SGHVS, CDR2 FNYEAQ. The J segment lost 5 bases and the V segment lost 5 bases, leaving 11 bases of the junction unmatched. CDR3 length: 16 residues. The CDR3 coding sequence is TGTGCCAGCAGCACAACAGGACTAGCGGCCCGGGAGACCCAGTACTTC. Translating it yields CASSTTGLAARETQYF.

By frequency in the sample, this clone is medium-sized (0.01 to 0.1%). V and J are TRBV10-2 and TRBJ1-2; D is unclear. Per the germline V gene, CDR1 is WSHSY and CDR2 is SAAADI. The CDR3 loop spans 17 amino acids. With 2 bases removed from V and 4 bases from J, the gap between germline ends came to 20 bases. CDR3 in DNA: TGCGCCAGCAGTGAGGCCGGGCTCTGGGGAGGAATCTATGGCTACACCTTC. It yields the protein CASSEAGLWGGIYGYTF.

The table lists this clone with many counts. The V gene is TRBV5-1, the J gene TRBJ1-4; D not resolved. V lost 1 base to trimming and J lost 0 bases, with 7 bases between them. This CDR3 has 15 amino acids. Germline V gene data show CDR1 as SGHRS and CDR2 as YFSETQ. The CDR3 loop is CASSLRTATNEKLFF. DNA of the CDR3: TGCGCCAGCAGCTTGAGGACCGCAACTAATGAAAAACTGTTTTTT.

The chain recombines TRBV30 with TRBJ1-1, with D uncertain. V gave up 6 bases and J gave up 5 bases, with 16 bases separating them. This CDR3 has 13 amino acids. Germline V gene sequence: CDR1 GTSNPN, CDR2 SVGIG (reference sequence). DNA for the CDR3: TGTGCCTGTCTTAGGCAGTGGATAACTGAAGCTTTCTTT. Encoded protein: CACLRQWITEAFF. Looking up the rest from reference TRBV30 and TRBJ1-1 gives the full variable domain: SQTIHQWPATLVQPVGSPLSLECTVEGTSNPNLYWYRQAAGRGLQLLFYSVGIGQISSEVPQNLSASRPQDRQFILSSKKLLLSDSGFYLCACLRQWITEAFFGQGTRLTVV.

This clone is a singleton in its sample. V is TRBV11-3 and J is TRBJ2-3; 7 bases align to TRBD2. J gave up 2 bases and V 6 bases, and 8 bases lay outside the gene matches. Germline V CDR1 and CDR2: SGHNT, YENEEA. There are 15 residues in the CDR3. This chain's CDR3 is CASSSGGGNTDTQYF. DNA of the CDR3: TGTGCCAGCAGTTCTGGCGGGGGTAACACAGATACGCAGTATTTT.